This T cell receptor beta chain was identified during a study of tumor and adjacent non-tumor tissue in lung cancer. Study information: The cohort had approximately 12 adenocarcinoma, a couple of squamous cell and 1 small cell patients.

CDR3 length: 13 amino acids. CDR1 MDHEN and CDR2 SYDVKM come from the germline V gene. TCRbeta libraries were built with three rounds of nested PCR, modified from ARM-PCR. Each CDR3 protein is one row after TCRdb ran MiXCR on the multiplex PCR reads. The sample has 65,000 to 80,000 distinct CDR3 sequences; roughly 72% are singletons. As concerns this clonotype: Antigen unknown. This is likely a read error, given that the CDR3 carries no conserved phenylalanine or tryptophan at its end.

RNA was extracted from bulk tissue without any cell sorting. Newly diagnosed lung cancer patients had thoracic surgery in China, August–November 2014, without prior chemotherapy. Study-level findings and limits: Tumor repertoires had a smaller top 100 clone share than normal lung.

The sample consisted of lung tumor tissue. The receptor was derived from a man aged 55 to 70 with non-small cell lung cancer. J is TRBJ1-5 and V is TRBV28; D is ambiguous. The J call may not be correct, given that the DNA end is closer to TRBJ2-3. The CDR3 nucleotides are TGTGCCAGTAGCCAAGACCCAGGCCAGCCCCAGTATTCT. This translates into CASSQDPGQPQYS.